What follows describes a single T cell receptor beta chain. Germline CDR1 is SGHDN and CDR2 is FVKESK. V was cut by 0 bases and J by 10 bases, with 13 bases left in between. The CDR3 extends over 15 amino acids. These data come from a study of cytomegalovirus exposure and HLA in healthy donors. PCR primers comprised 60 Vbeta and 13 Jbeta primers. TCRdb's table, derived via immunoSEQ multiplex PCR, lists solely in-frame clones and lacks some. The data show approximately 100,000 clones, with 76% seen just once and approximately 12% held by the top ten. This chain links TRBV14 with TRBJ1-6; D possibly corresponds to TRBD1 (6 bases). This clonotype was obtained from a woman aged 40 to 50 in good health and CMV-seropositive. Material for sequencing was PBMCs. DNA for the CDR3: TGTGCCAGCAGCCAAGATTGGGGGGGGGCATCACCCCTCCACTTT. Protein product: CASSQDWGGASPLHF. The full variable domain, with the rest looked up from reference TRBV14 and TRBJ1-6, is EAGVTQFPSHSVIEKGQTVTLRCDPISGHDNLYWYRRVMGKEIKFLLHFVKESKQDESGMPNNRFLAERTGGTYSTLKVQPAELEDSGVYFCASSQDWGGASPLHFGNGTRLTVT.